This T cell receptor beta chain was identified in a study of shared clonotypes between healthy human individuals. Background on the study: Researchers drew samples from a couple of women and a few men aged 18 to 49. Findings of the study overall: Owing to a small donor count, the genetic and exposure-history diversity represented was limited.

Unmatched junction bases numbered 5, after V lost 4 bases and J lost 5 bases. CDR1 and CDR2 (germline): SQVTM, ANQGSEA. The CDR3 extends over 13 amino acids. About 30,000 T cell genomes, or about 270 ng DNA, went into replicate PCRs of unsorted PBMC. Study processing details: Filtering differed since immunoSEQ provided only junctions, with no quality scores. Produced via immunoSEQ multiplex PCR; TCRdb's table is partial and in-frame only. V, J and clone size are taken as reported in that table, and D and trimming were inferred from the DNA itself. This sample yields 400,000 to 500,000 clones, of which approximately 80% are seen a single time; approximately 13% belongs to the top ten. This clone came up many times. The antigen remains undetermined.

The source of this sequence is a middle-aged woman in good health. Some clones in this sample may be carry-over from other donors' samples. Sequencing input: PBMCs. This chain links TRBV29-1 with TRBJ1-5, with 7 bases lining up with TRBD1. The CDR3: CSVADRFDQPQHF. The CDR3 nucleotides read TGCAGCGTTGCGGACAGGTTTGATCAGCCCCAGCATTTT.